This entry features one TCR beta chain sequence. Its target antigen remains unknown. Per-base quality was not reported, and no clone a single base away is much larger than it. These data belong to a study of identifying expanded T cells in peripheral blood (dated by TCRdb to 2018 to 2020). About the investigation overall: Technical replicates were generated by sequencing separate aliquots of the same genomic DNA pool, with four replicates compared pairwise. The paper as a whole reports these results and caveats: For all healthy donors, the variance in clone template counts between approximately two-week samples rose significantly as total template count increased. The binomial model flagged about 1.1 differentially abundant clones between technical replicates but about 16 over around two weeks and under 25 over around four weeks. It was expected by the authors that biological variance in healthy repertoires might increase further over much longer intervals, such as months to years. Across all healthy-donor time intervals, the beta-binomial model significantly lowered both the number of clones called differentially abundant and the false-positive rate.

TCRbeta CDR3 regions were profiled by bias-controlled multiplex PCR amplification of genomic DNA with the immunoSEQ Assay. Turning to the authors' computational methods: To quantify the absolute abundance of each unique TCRbeta CDR3 region, the sequences were collapsed and filtered. Differential abundance was tested with a binomial (Fisher-equivalent) model and with a beta-binomial model adding time-dependent variance fitted from healthy donors. Clones with fewer than 5 combined templates were removed, and differential abundance was called for clones with a Benjamini-Hochberg FDR below 0.01. Using the form v = (b*log(k)+a)^2, the beta-binomial variance was modeled as a function of the total template count across the two samples. TCRdb holds this immuneACCESS table with in-frame rearrangements only. Some clones are missing; in checked studies, unresolved V genes explain under half, and the rest has no known cause. V and J calls and clone size are given by that table; D and trimming were obtained from the DNA. This sample holds about 78,000 clones; about 83% were observed only once. In total, the top ten clones hold about 20% of the sample.

Reading the germline V gene (reference sequence) gives CDR1 LNHDA and CDR2 SQIVND. Including the terminal cysteine and phenylalanine, the CDR3 comprises 16 residues. The CDR3 DNA has 48 bases and is translated from base 1. V is cut back by 8 bases and J by 0 bases, with 11 bases in the junction unmatched. During the collection period, no infections or other immune events were recorded for the healthy donors. To calibrate time-dependent variance in a beta-binomial model of T-cell clone differential abundance, blood repertoires from healthy donors were used as a training cohort. The training cohort was composed of 10 or so healthy donors, 3 female and 7 male. An age range of roughly 25 to 65 years, with an average of about 39 years, was recorded for the donors. Whole blood, obtained from a commercial supplier, was collected from each healthy donor at three time points spaced approximately 15 days apart. For immunosequencing, genomic DNA was extracted from whole blood that had not been sorted.

The sequenced sample was blood. This receptor was identified in a person aged 18-69 years in good health. The receptor chain draws on TRBV19 and TRBJ1-1, with 8 bases in between that match TRBD1. The nucleotide sequence is given as TGTGCCAGTTACTCCGGGACAGGCATTCTGAACACTGAAGCTTTCTTT. The encoded protein is CASYSGTGILNTEAFF.